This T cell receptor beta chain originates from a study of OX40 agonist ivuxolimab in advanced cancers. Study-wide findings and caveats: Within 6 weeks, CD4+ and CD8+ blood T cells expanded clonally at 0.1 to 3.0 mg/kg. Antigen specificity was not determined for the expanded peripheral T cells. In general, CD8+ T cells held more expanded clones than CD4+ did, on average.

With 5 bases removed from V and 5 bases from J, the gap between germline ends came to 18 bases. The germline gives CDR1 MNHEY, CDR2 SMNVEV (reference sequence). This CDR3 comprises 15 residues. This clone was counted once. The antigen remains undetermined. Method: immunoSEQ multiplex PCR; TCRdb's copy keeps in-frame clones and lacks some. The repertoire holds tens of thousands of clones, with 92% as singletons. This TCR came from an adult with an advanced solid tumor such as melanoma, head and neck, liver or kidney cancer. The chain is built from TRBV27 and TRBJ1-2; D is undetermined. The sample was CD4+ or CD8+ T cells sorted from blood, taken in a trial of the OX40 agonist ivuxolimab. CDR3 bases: TGTGCCAGCAGTCTACGGACGGATTACCCGTATGGCTACACCTTC. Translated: CASSLRTDYPYGYTF.